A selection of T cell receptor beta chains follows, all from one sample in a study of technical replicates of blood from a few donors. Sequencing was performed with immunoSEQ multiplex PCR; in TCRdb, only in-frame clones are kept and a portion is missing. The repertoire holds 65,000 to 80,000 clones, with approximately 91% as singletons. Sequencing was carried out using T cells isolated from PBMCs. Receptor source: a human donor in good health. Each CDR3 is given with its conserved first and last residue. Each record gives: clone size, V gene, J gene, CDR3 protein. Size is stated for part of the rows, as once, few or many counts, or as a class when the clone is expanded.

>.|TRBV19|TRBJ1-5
CAKKQGRGHQPQHF
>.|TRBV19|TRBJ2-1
CASSIRSGRGSFNEQFF
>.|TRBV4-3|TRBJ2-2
CASSQDLTGYTGELFF
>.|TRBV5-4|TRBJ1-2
CASSADRGEGYTF
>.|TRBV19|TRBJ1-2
CASSITPGQPYGYTF
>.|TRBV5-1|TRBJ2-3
CASSLSRSTDTQYF
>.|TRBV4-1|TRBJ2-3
CASSQVHYQGDTQYF
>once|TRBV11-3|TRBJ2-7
CASSLTRDEQYF
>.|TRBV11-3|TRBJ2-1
CASSFGRGNEQFF
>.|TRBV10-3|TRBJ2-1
CATSGAGSNEQFF
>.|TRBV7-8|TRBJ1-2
CASSLSRDSLLRPYGYTF
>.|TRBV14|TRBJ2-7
CASSSLTWGDEQYF
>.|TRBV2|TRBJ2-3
CASSATGTDTQYF
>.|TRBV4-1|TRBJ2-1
CASSQGGSFFSYNEQFF
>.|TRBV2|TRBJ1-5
CASRQTDRSNQPQHF
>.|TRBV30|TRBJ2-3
CAWSVPNSGRRVGTDTQYF
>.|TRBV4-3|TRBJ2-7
CASSPGQGGYEQYF
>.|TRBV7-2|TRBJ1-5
CASSLEQGRNQPQHF
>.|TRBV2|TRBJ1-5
CASSEATGAQPQHF
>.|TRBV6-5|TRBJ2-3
CASSYPVAGEDTQYF
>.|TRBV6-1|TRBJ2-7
CASSDQGYSEQYF
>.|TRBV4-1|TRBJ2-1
CASSPSQREVDNEQFF
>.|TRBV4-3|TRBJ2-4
CASSSRGLGGGNIQYF
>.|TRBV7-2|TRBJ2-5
CASSKTSGIGETQYF
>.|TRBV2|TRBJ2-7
CASRAYEQYF
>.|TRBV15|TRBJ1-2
CATSRSGTGSDGYTF
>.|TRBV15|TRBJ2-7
CATSSGGQVYEQYF
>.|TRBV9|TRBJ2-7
CASSVTGASSYEQYF
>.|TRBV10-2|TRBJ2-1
CASRVAGGEHNEQFF
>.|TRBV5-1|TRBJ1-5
CASSLSGVGQPQHF
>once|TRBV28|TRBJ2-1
CASSLRAGAYNEQFF
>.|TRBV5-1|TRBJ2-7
CASSLDRLYEQYF
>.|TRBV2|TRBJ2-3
CASSDFSGRHTQYF
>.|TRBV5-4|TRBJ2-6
CASSEGLAGERPGANVLTF
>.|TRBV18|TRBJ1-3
CASSPPPGQKSSGNTIYF
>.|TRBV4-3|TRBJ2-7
CASSQVEGGESYEQYF
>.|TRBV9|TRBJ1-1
CASSVGRQAVDAEAFF
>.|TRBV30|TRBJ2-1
CAWDAGGPYNEQFF
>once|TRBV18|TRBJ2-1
CASSQTGGEGFF
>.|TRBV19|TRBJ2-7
CASNEDRGYEQYF
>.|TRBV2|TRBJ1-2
CASRDRERDGYTF
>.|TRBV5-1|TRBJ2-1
CASSLWRELDEQFF
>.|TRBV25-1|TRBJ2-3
CASSEARTDTQYF
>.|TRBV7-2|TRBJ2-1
CARKNEQFF
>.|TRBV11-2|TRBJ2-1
CASSSLLRTSGIRYEQFF
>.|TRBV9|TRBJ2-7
CASSADFQGEQYF
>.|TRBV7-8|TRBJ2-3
CASSSRLAGGTDTQYF
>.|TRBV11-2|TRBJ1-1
CASSTPWTVSTEAFF
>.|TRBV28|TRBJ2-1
CASSLPGGEDEQFF
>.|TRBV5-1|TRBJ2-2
CASSLSGNANTGELFF